This T cell receptor (beta chain) was sequenced during a study of CD8+CD57+ T cells in acquired aplastic anemia. The V and J ends lost 4 bases and 4 bases, in that order; junction bases with no gene match: 3. The CDR3 consists of 14 residues. The germline V gene encodes CDR1 MNHNS and CDR2 SASEGT. For CDR3 and TCR beta VDJ profiling, genomic DNA was the template used. TCRdb re-called the reads through MiXCR, storing one row per CDR3 protein. The sample yields 200,000 to 250,000 distinct CDR3 sequences, 34% seen once. This clonotype appeared a few times. The antigen remains unidentified. Study conclusions and caveats: Found in both controls and patients were around 30 CD8+ CDR3 sequences.

The TCR originated in a human donor in good health, serving as a control. Sequencing was carried out using sorted CD4+, CD8+, or CD8+CD57+ T cells (not recorded which) from PBMCs. The chain has TRBV6-1 and TRBJ1-1; 10 bases are shared with TRBD1. Here the CDR3 reads CASSGQGASTEAFF. The CDR3 bases are TGTGCCAGCAGTGGACAGGGGGCTAGCACTGAAGCTTTCTTT.